The T cell receptor (beta chain) under discussion was sequenced for a study of PD-L1 blockade in urothelial cancer (dated 2017 in TCRdb). Background for the entire study: All patients started therapy in the mid-2010s and received atezolizumab 1,200 mg intravenously every 3 weeks. About 85% of the roughly 29 patients were identified as males with urothelial cancer of bladder origin, and a prior smoking history was reported by 18 of 29 patients. An ECOG performance status of 0 or 1 was recorded for the patients, and 0 to 3 prior chemotherapy regimens had been received by the patients. Blood samples were analyzed at 3 weeks after treatment start (second dose) and at 6 weeks after treatment start. Blood samples gave a median of about 140,000 T cells and 80,000 to 95,000 unique TCRs, with a median clonality of around 0.08. The study was an exploratory multi-omic analysis of somatic, immune and clinical correlates of response to PD-L1 blockade with atezolizumab in urothelial cancer. Pretreatment tumor samples, along with matched peripheral blood serially collected before and after atezolizumab treatment, were subjected to TCR sequencing. Durable clinical benefit was defined as a progression-free survival longer than 6 months, and TCR features were additionally tested against progression-free survival and overall survival. In the same patients, whole exome sequencing and RNA sequencing of pretreatment tumors were performed in addition to TCR sequencing. Nine patients reached durable clinical benefit, while 20 patients did not. Pretreatment blood TCR-seq was available for 27 to 30 patients, at least one posttreatment blood collection was obtained for around 25 patients, and tumor TCR-seq was available for around 25 patients. General findings and caveats noted by the study authors: Because the sample size was small (n of about 29) and many exploratory analyses were performed, the results are intended to be hypothesis-generating. Improved progression-free and overall survival was associated with having pretreatment peripheral blood TCR clonality below the median. Patients with durable benefit showed greater expansion of tumor-associated TCR clones in peripheral blood 3 weeks after starting treatment (n ≈ 20, p = 0.022).

The cohort comprised approximately 30 patients with locally advanced or metastatic urothelial carcinoma treated at Memorial Sloan Kettering on a trial protocol. Peripheral blood mononuclear cells were collected pretreatment and during treatment, with between 1 and 8 total time points per patient. The Qiagen DNeasy Blood extraction kit was used to purify genomic DNA from total PBMCs and tumor samples. Collected pretreatment and during treatment, PBMCs were isolated and stored as previously described. Synthetic TCR analog templates were spiked into each PCR to estimate absolute template abundance from read counts. The immunoSEQ assay used bias-controlled V and J gene primers to amplify TCRbeta CDR3 regions from genomic DNA. Sequencing of rearranged TCRbeta segments was performed at approximately 20X coverage. Turning to the authors' computational methods: Sequencing errors were corrected by clustering, and CDR3s were annotated against IMGT so that V, D and J genes could be assigned. Downstream analyses used only productive TCRbeta rearrangements, leaving out any out-of-frame or stop-codon sequences. To compute clonality, Shannon entropy was normalized by the log of the number of unique productive sequences and then subtracted from one. Clones differing between time points or between blood and tumor were identified using Fisher's exact test with Benjamini-Hochberg correction, with an adjusted p below 0.01 applied as the threshold. Entries here come from immuneACCESS through TCRdb and include only in-frame sequences with V and J called. Some clones fail to appear in such tables; in the studies checked, an unresolved V gene covers under half of the shortfall, and the cause of the remainder is unknown. V and J calls and clone size are given by that table; D and trimming were obtained from the DNA. The sample table records tens of thousands of clones; 82% of these occur just once. The ten largest account for more than 9% of the sample.

Points on this clone: Its specific antigen is unknown. No much larger clonotype is one base removed from it; base qualities were not supplied.

Spanning cysteine to phenylalanine, the CDR3 consists of 16 amino acids. Only the CDR3 DNA is retained, 48 bases long and in frame from the first base. The germline V end is reduced by 3 bases and the J end by 3 bases; junction bases left unmatched: 10. For CDR1 and CDR2, the germline V gene lists MNHNS and SASEGT. Sequencing was performed on PBMCs, taken around atezolizumab (anti-PD-L1) treatment. This sequence was found in a man aged 65-85 years with urothelial cancer. The rearranged chain carries TRBV6-1 and TRBJ1-2; a stretch of 7 junction bases matches TRBD1. The CDR3 region has the sequence CASSETSGQTYYGYTF. The bases are TGTGCCAGCAGTGAGACTTCGGGACAGACCTACTATGGCTACACCTTC.